This T cell receptor (beta chain) came from a study of human T cells and chemical hapten exposure (dated by TCRdb to the early 2020s). About the full investigation: For sensitization, 2% DPC in acetone was applied to a 2 cm by 2 cm area of upper inner arm skin. Patch testing was done on the upper back using Finn chambers containing 0.01% DPC, and results were scored after 6 days according to International Contact Dermatitis Research Group standards. Most of the patients in the cohort were female, and the cohort covered alopecia areata with under or over 50% scalp involvement, alopecia totalis and alopecia universalis. Blood for TCR sequencing was provided by twenty-nine alopecia patients at one to four time points (pre-sensitization, 2, 6 and 24 weeks). Patients additionally received weekly therapeutic DPC doses to the scalp throughout the approximately 24-week study period. In alopecia patients, the study followed how the peripheral blood TCR repertoire changed in vivo over primary and secondary sensitization to diphenylcyclopropenone (DPC), a hapten. Patient blood was sampled pre-sensitization (week 0) and at 2, 6 and about 24 weeks after DPC sensitization. Libraries were pooled for sequencing, and variation in per-sample TCR yields was attributed mainly to small differences in library volumes within the pool. Study-wide findings and limitations: All patients had alopecia, a presumed autoimmune disease, so their immune response might differ from that of healthy individuals. The number of TCRs above 1 in 1000 frequency did not change with DPC sensitization; there was no evidence of global repertoire structure alterations. The number of PT1 expanded TCRs positively correlated with patch test score, significant at thresholds 8, 16 and 32 but not 4. Significantly more large CDR3 similarity clusters were formed by expanded TCRs than by pre-sensitization or healthy control sets, consistent with antigen-driven responses. Repeated subsampling changed both the strength of the expansion versus patch-test correlation and the threshold at which that correlation became significant.

CDR3 length: 12 amino acids, cysteine to phenylalanine. Just CDR3 DNA is preserved here, 36 bases in frame from base 1. CDR1 and CDR2 were assigned from the germline V gene as SQVTM and ANQGSEA. V is shortened by 5 bases, J by 1 base, and the region joining them spans 8 bases. This specimen's time point label, per the study, means: patch test 1, 2 weeks after DPC sensitization. This sample's treatment or condition label indicates: therapeutic diphenylcyclopropenone sensitization with weekly scalp DPC. At every patch-test visit, the blood draw took place before the patch test was put on. Eligible patients were aged 18 to 70, diagnosed with alopecia, deemed suitable for DPC therapy, and excluded if pregnant. Unfractionated whole blood was collected in Tempus Blood RNA tubes, and total RNA was extracted from that blood. The library was produced with RACE. The sequencer listed for this sample is NextSeq 500. Library preparation attached unique molecular identifiers to individual cDNA molecules for quantitative, reproducible TCR counting. From each blood RNA sample, both TCR alpha and TCR beta chains were sequenced. The paper's processing steps were these. A median of about 87,000 TCRs per sample was observed, with a range of about 20,000 to 750,000. V, J and CDR3 annotation of the TCR reads was carried out using the Decombinator software suite. For the PS versus PT1 abundance plots, all samples were subsampled to the same number of TCRs (28,000). Expanded TCRs were defined as absent before sensitization and observed at least eight times at the 2-week time point. The raw public reads went through TCRdb reprocessing: fastp at Q25, MiXCR clone calling, in-frame beta chains kept. CDR3 protein duplicates are merged, each entry listing the most common genes and DNA. The authors' filters were not applied to this entry. In this sample the table shows 75,000 to 90,000 distinct CDR3 sequences, about 7.5% of which occur a single time. About 1.4% of the sample goes to the ten largest clones.

Points on this clonotype: This receptor's antigen is unknown. One base away there is no much larger clone; base qualities are not given.

The sample in question was whole blood, obtained in connection with sensitization to the hapten diphenylcyclopropenone (DPC). In this chain, TRBV29-1 is recombined with TRBJ1-1, with TRBD1 tentatively as D gene (6 bases match). The TCR sequence derives from a woman in her thirties with alopecia areata. Some clones in this sample may be carry-over from other donors' samples. CDR3 protein: CSVKTGNTEAFF. The nucleotide sequence is given as TGCAGCGTTAAGACAGGGAACACTGAAGCTTTCTTT.